This T cell receptor beta chain was retrieved from a study of cytomegalovirus exposure and HLA in healthy donors. Primers for the PCR totalled 60 Vbeta and 13 Jbeta. Method: immunoSEQ multiplex PCR; TCRdb's copy keeps in-frame clones and lacks some. The sample includes 100,000 or so clones, more than 9.5% seen only once; the top ten take around 15%. CDR1 is MGHRA, CDR2 YSYEKL, per germline. Trimming took off 1 base at V and 2 bases at J, with 15 bases between the two ends. There are 17 residues in the CDR3. This clonotype was obtained from a man aged 40-49 years in good health and CMV-seropositive. This chain links TRBV4-1 with TRBJ2-1; TRBD2 is a possible D gene (5 bases). Material for sequencing was PBMCs. CDR3 DNA: TGCGCCAGCAGCCAAGTCAAAGGGAGTGGTCCCTACAATGAGCAGTTCTTC. Its translation is CASSQVKGSGPYNEQFF.